Listed here are 28 T cell receptor beta chains from one sample, sequenced in a study of PD-1 blockade in classical Hodgkin lymphoma. Each of the patients experienced relapse following autologous stem cell transplantation, and their brentuximab vedotin exposure differed. Sequencing was performed with immunoSEQ multiplex PCR; in TCRdb, only in-frame clones are kept and a portion is missing. The sample includes approximately 44,000 clones, 65% to 80% of them seen just once. The sample was peripheral blood mononuclear cells (PBMCs), taken at baseline. The source is a human donor with classical Hodgkin lymphoma.

This chain uses TRBV5-1 with TRBJ2-1; 9 bases fit TRBD2. CDR3 length: 16 amino acids. The germline CDR1 and CDR2 sequences are SGHRS and YFSETQ. The J segment lost 3 bases and the V segment lost 4 bases, leaving 8 bases of the junction unmatched. CDR3 protein: CASSRASGTNYNEQFF. The CDR3 bases are TGCGCCAGCAGCCGCGCTAGCGGGACAAACTACAATGAGCAGTTCTTC.

The chain carries TRBV5-1 and TRBJ2-3; D is perhaps TRBD2 (5 bases). Between the trimmed V and J ends, which lost 0 bases and 5 bases, there was a span of 22 bases. Germline CDR1 reads SGHRS; CDR2 reads YFSETQ. The CDR3 loop spans 18 amino acids. In DNA form, the CDR3 reads TGCGCCAGCAGCTTGGGAGGGTTCACCCTTACCGTGGAAGATACGCAGTATTTT. It encodes CASSLGGFTLTVEDTQYF.

This sequence joins TRBV29-1 and TRBJ1-1; possible D gene TRBD1, 6 bases. Germline V gives CDR1 SQVTM, CDR2 ANQGSEA. V lost 8 bases and J lost 0, with 13 bases in between. CDR3 length: 13 residues. The CDR3 DNA is TGCAGCACCACAGGGAAGGTGAACACTGAAGCTTTCTTT. It codes for CSTTGKVNTEAFF. Together with reference TRBV29-1 and TRBJ1-1, the CDR3 gives the full variable domain: SAVISQKPSRDICQRGTSLTIQCQVDSQVTMMFWYRQQPGQSLTLIATANQGSEATYESGFVIDKFPISRPNLTFSTLTVSNMSPEDSSIYLCSTTGKVNTEAFFGQGTRLTVV.

V gene TRBV6-5 combines with J gene TRBJ1-2; perhaps TRBD1 as D (5 bases). The V end was cut by 1 base, the J end by 0 bases, with 12 bases between. Germline V gene lookup returns CDR1 MNHEY and CDR2 SVGAGI. The CDR3 length is 16 residues. This CDR3 is CASSYLAGPANYGYTF. CDR3 DNA sequence: TGTGCCAGCAGTTACTTGGCAGGGCCCGCTAACTATGGCTACACCTTC.

The genes are TRBV7-3 and TRBJ2-5; TRBD2 might be the D (6 bases). Germline V gives CDR1 SGHTA, CDR2 FQGTGA. V was cut by 5 bases and J by 2 bases, with 15 bases left in between. The CDR3 is 15 residues long. In DNA, the CDR3 is TGTGCCAGCAGCCCCGGGGGTAGTTCACAAGAGACCCAGTACTTC. Translation: CASSPGGSSQETQYF. Full variable domain (remainder filled in from reference TRBV7-3 and TRBJ2-5): GAGVSQTPSNKVTEKGKYVELRCDPISGHTALYWYRQSLGQGPEFLIYFQGTGAADDSGLPNDRFFAVRPEGSVSTLKIQRTERGDSAVYLCASSPGGSSQETQYFGPGTRLLVL.

Remarks on this clone: Other DNA sequences of this sample code for an identical CDR3. This rearrangement joins TRBV9 to TRBJ1-3; D gene uncertain. Deletions cut 0 bases from V and 0 bases from J, with 4 bases between. The germline V gene has CDR1 SGDLS and CDR2 YYNGEE. CDR3 length: 14 residues. The CDR3 loop reads CASSVGSSGNTIYF. The CDR3 coding sequence is TGTGCCAGCAGCGTAGGTAGCTCTGGAAACACCATATATTTT. Full variable domain (outside the CDR3, taken from reference TRBV9 and TRBJ1-3): DSGVTQTPKHLITATGQRVTLRCSPRSGDLSVYWYQQSLDQGLQFLIQYYNGEERAKGNILERFSAQQFPDLHSELNLSSLELGDSALYFCASSVGSSGNTIYFGEGSWLTVV.

The chain is built from TRBV4-2 and TRBJ2-7, with TRBD1 matching 7 bases. V lost 4 bases, J lost 5 bases, and 2 bases stayed unmatched. CDR3 length equals 12 residues. Germline V gene sequence: CDR1 LGHNA, CDR2 YNFKEQ. This CDR3 is CASSPTGDEQYF. For the CDR3, the DNA is TGTGCCAGCAGCCCCACAGGGGACGAGCAGTACTTC.

The CDR3 nucleotides read TGTGCCAGCAGTTGGGGCAGGGCTAGCAATCAGCCCCAGCATTTT. Its protein is CASSWGRASNQPQHF. V is TRBV28 and J is TRBJ1-5; maybe TRBD1 (5 bases). The germline V gene encodes CDR1 MDHEN and CDR2 SYDVKM. This CDR3 contains 15 residues. Trimming removed 4 bases at V and 0 bases at J, with 10 bases between. The full variable domain, its missing parts supplied by reference TRBV28 and TRBJ1-5, is DVKVTQSSRYLVKRTGEKVFLECVQDMDHENMFWYRQDPGLGLRLIYFSYDVKMKEKGDIPEGYSVSREKKERFSLILESASTNQTSMYLCASSWGRASNQPQHFGDGTRLSIL.

This chain connects TRBV7-7 to TRBJ2-1, with TRBD1 identical over 9 bases. The CDR3 is 20 residues long. Germline V gene sequence: CDR1 SSHAT, CDR2 FNYEAQ (reference sequence). Trimming cost V 0 bases and J 4 bases; bases outside gene matches: 16. The CDR3 DNA reads TGTGCCAGCAGCTTAGCAGGGGGGGGACAGGGTTCGTGGACTTACAATGAGCAGTTCTTC. This translates into CASSLAGGGQGSWTYNEQFF.

The rearrangement uses TRBV7-2 and TRBJ2-5, with D hard to call. The end of the DNA is better explained by TRBJ2-7, so the J call may be wrong. Germline loops: CDR1 SGHTA, CDR2 FQGNSA. This CDR3 is built from 11 residues. Written as DNA, the CDR3 is TGTGCCAGCAGCCGCCGGGCCGAGCAGTACTTC. It specifies CASSRRAEQYF.

This clone came up a few times. The CDR3 DNA follows: TGTGCCAGCAGCGCGATAACGGATAACACTGAAGCTTTCTTT. Protein product: CASSAITDNTEAFF. The rearrangement uses TRBV9 and TRBJ1-1; D remains unclear. The CDR3 is 14 residues long. The V gene's germline CDR1 is SGDLS and CDR2 YYNGEE. V lost 3 bases and J 2 bases, leaving 11 bases between the germline ends.

This chain joins TRBV10-3 and TRBJ1-2, with TRBD1 matching over 7 bases. This CDR3 has 13 residues. Germline lookup yields CDR1 ENHRY and CDR2 SYGVKD. The ends lost 4 bases at V and 4 bases at J; junction bases unmatched: 3. The CDR3 protein is CAISVTGPYGYTF. In DNA, the CDR3 is TGTGCCATCAGTGTGACAGGGCCCTATGGCTACACCTTC.

This chain uses TRBV6-5 with TRBJ1-2, with 8 bases identical to TRBD1. CDR3 length: 15 residues. With 5 bases clipped from V and 4 bases from J, the junction kept 9 bases outside the gene matches. Germline V gene sequence: CDR1 MNHEY, CDR2 SVGAGI. CDR3 sequence reads: CASSPRTGLFYGYTF. Written as DNA, the CDR3 is TGTGCCAGCAGTCCCAGGACAGGGTTATTCTATGGCTACACCTTC.

The chain employs TRBV7-3 and TRBJ2-1; D is undetermined. V was cut by 2 bases and J by 7 bases, with 12 bases left in between. The CDR3 consists of 14 residues. In germline, CDR1 is SGHTA, CDR2 FQGTGA. The CDR3 region has the DNA TGTGCCAGCAGCTTACAGTTGTTGGGGAATGAGCAGTTCTTC. Translation: CASSLQLLGNEQFF.

This clone was counted a single time. V is TRBV19 and J is TRBJ2-5; D might be TRBD1 (6 bases). The J call may be wrong; the DNA end is better matched by TRBJ2-7. The CDR3 sequence is 14 residues long. CDR1 and CDR2 (germline): LNHDA, SQIVND (reference sequence). CDR3 nucleotide sequence: TGTGCCAGTAGTACCAACAGGGTAACCTACGAGCAGTACTTC. Protein product: CASSTNRVTYEQYF.

This clone appeared a single time. The J gene is TRBJ2-3, the V gene TRBV9; no reliable D call. Trimming took 4 bases from V and 2 from J, leaving 8 bases between them. CDR3 size: 13 residues. Germline CDR1 reads SGDLS; CDR2 reads YYNGEE. The CDR3 region has the DNA TGTGCCAGCAGCACCCGTTACACAGATACGCAGTATTTT. This codes for CASSTRYTDTQYF.

The chain is built from TRBV30 and TRBJ2-5; TRBD2 might be the D (6 bases). This CDR3 has 17 residues. Germline values: CDR1 GTSNPN, CDR2 SVGIG (reference sequence). Trimming took off 4 bases at V and 4 bases at J, with 25 bases between the two ends. The CDR3, as DNA: TGTGCCTGGACAGAAGGGGCGGGGAGATCTGGGGGAGAGACCCAGTACTTC. Residues: CAWTEGAGRSGGETQYF.

This clone turned up a few times. The V and J genes are TRBV11-2 and TRBJ2-2, with 7 bases matching TRBD2. The junction had 2 bases not matched to a gene; V was cut back by 1 base and J by 6 bases. Germline V CDR1 and CDR2: SGHAT, FQNNGV. The CDR3 length is 14 residues. CDR3 sequence reads: CASSLALAAGELFF. The CDR3, as DNA: TGTGCCAGCAGCTTAGCCCTAGCGGCCGGGGAGCTGTTTTTT.

The CDR3 reads CASSLGGYQPQHF. The CDR3, as DNA: TGTGCCAGCAGCCTCGGAGGTTATCAGCCCCAGCATTTT. J is TRBJ1-5 and V is TRBV27, with unresolved D. V was shortened by 6 bases and J by 5 bases, with 11 bases between the two germline ends. This CDR3 is 13 amino acids long. Germline lookup yields CDR1 MNHEY and CDR2 SMNVEV (reference sequence).

The chain couples TRBV19 to TRBJ2-3, with D hard to call. CDR1 is LNHDA, CDR2 SQIVND, per germline (reference sequence). V shed 5 bases and J shed 1 base, with 13 bases lying between them. This CDR3 is built from 15 residues. CDR3 nucleotides: TGTGCCAGTAGTCCGATGGACCAAGGCACAGATACGCAGTATTTT. Translation: CASSPMDQGTDTQYF.

V and J are TRBV7-9 and TRBJ2-1, with TRBD1 matching over 9 bases. The CDR3 consists of 14 residues. The J segment lost 5 bases and the V segment lost 1 base, leaving 0 bases of the junction unmatched. Germline CDR1 and CDR2: SEHNR and FQNEAQ (reference sequence). The CDR3, as DNA: TGTGCCAGCAGCTTAGGACAGGGGGACAATGAGCAGTTCTTC. The encoded protein is CASSLGQGDNEQFF. Based on the CDR3 plus reference TRBV7-9 and TRBJ2-1, the full variable domain is DTGVSQNPRHKITKRGQNVTFRCDPISEHNRLYWYRQTLGQGPEFLTYFQNEAQLEKSRLLSDRFSAERPKGSFSTLEIQRTEQGDSAMYLCASSLGQGDNEQFFGPGTRLTVL.

The CDR3 reads CASSLAKLAGEDNEQFF. In DNA form, the CDR3 reads TGTGCCAGCAGCTTAGCCAAACTAGCGGGAGAAGATAATGAGCAGTTCTTC. This sequence joins TRBV7-9 and TRBJ2-1; 11 bases match TRBD2. V lost 0 bases to trimming and J lost 7 bases; unmatched junction nucleotides: 8. Germline V lookup: CDR1 SEHNR, CDR2 FQNEAQ (reference sequence). The CDR3 contains 17 residues.

V and J are TRBV5-1 and TRBJ2-7; D uncertain. Germline values: CDR1 SGHRS, CDR2 YFSETQ. Trimming shortened V by 2 bases and J by 2 bases, and 11 bases separated the two germline ends. The CDR3 sequence is 14 residues long. The CDR3 coding sequence is TGCGCCAGCAGCTTTCAAGGCACCGCCTACGAGCAGTACTTC. As protein: CASSFQGTAYEQYF.

The V and J genes are TRBV13 and TRBJ1-5; D call uncertain. V shed 5 bases and J shed 6 bases, with 11 bases lying between them. CDR3 size: 13 residues. Germline lookup yields CDR1 PRHDT and CDR2 FYEKMQ (reference sequence). For the CDR3, the DNA is TGTGCCAGCAGCACACGAGGGTCTCAGCCCCAGCATTTT. Protein: CASSTRGSQPQHF. Full variable domain (missing parts from reference TRBV13 and TRBJ1-5): AAGVIQSPRHLIKEKRETATLKCYPIPRHDTVYWYQQGPGQDPQFLISFYEKMQSDKGSIPDRFSAQQFSDYHSELNMSSLELGDSALYFCASSTRGSQPQHFGDGTRLSIL.

This clone has more than one count but fewer than ten. The genes are TRBV5-1 and TRBJ2-5; 7 nucleotides line up with TRBD1. V gave up 3 bases and J gave up 5 bases; unmatched junction bases: 10. The germline V gene has CDR1 SGHRS and CDR2 YFSETQ. The length of the CDR3 is 15 residues. For the CDR3, the DNA is TGCGCCAGCAGCTGGGACAGTCTGTTGTGGGAGACCCAGTACTTC. Its translation: CASSWDSLLWETQYF. Filled out from reference TRBV5-1 and TRBJ2-5, the complete variable domain reads KAGVTQTPRYLIKTRGQQVTLSCSPISGHRSVSWYQQTPGQGLQFLFEYFSETQRNKGNFPGRFSGRQFSNSRSEMNVSTLELGDSALYLCASSWDSLLWETQYFGPGTRLLVL.

The chain uses TRBV15 and TRBJ2-1; 10 bases map to TRBD2. V trimming: 0 bases; J trimming: 8 bases; junction bases outside the gene matches: 10. Germline CDR1 is LNHNV and CDR2 is YYDKDF (reference sequence). The length of the CDR3 is 17 residues. In DNA form, the CDR3 reads TGTGCCACCAGCAGAGATTACGCTAGCGGGAGAGGGCATGAGCAGTTCTTC. Protein sequence: CATSRDYASGRGHEQFF.

In DNA form, the CDR3 reads TGTGCCAGTAGTATTACTAGCGGGCGCTACGAGCAGTACTTC. As protein: CASSITSGRYEQYF. V usage is TRBV19 and J usage is TRBJ2-7; TRBD2 agrees at 9 bases. CDR1 LNHDA and CDR2 SQIVND come from the germline V gene (reference sequence). The CDR3 length is 14 residues. Losses at the gene ends were 3 bases for V and 3 bases for J; bases not matched to a gene: 3. The entire variable domain, with the rest obtained from reference TRBV19 and TRBJ2-7, is as follows: DGGITQSPKYLFRKEGQNVTLSCEQNLNHDAMYWYRQDPGQGLRLIYYSQIVNDFQKGDIAEGYSVSREKKESFPLTVTSAQKNPTAFYLCASSITSGRYEQYFGPGTRLTVT.

CDR3 bases: TGTGCCAGCAGTCCTAGCGGGAGCTCCTACGAGCAGTACTTC. This gives the protein CASSPSGSSYEQYF. The chain is built from TRBV6-5 and TRBJ2-7; 10 bases map to TRBD2. The CDR3 spans 14 residues. V dropped 5 bases and J dropped 0; count of bases not matched to a gene: 1. Germline V gene data show CDR1 as MNHEY and CDR2 as SVGAGI.